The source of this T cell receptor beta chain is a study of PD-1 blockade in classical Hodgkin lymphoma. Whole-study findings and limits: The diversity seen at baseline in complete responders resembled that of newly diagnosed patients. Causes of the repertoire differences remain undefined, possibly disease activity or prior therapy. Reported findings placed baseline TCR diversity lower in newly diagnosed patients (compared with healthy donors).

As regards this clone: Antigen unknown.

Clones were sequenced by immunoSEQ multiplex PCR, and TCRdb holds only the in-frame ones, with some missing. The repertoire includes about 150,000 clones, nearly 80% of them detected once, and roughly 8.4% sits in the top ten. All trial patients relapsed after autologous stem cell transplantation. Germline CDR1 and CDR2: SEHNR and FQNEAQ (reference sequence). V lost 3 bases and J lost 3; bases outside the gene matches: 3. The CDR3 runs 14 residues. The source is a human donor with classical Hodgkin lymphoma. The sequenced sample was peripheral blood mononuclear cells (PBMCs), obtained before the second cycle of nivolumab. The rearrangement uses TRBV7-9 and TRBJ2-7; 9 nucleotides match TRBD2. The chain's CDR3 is CASSFFSGSYEQYF. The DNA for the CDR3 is TGTGCCAGCAGCTTCTTTAGCGGGAGCTACGAGCAGTACTTC.